This TCR beta chain was recorded in a study of T cell changes during pregnancy in multiple sclerosis. Trimming cost V 6 bases and J 3 bases; bases outside gene matches: 8. CDR1 is WSHSY and CDR2 is SAAADI in the germline V gene. CDR3 length: 15 amino acids. The repertoire was sequenced with immunoSEQ multiplex PCR; TCRdb's copy has only in-frame clones and lacks some. Of 35,000 to 50,000 clones listed, around 90% were seen once; the top ten hold 0.75% to 1%. This TCR came from a female donor with multiple sclerosis, enrolled in a pregnancy study. The sequenced sample was CD4+ T cells from peripheral blood mononuclear cells, obtained after pregnancy. This rearrangement joins TRBV10-2 to TRBJ1-2; 9 bases are a match to TRBD1. DNA for the CDR3: TGCGCCAGCAGCTCTGAGGACAGGGGAGACTATGGCTACACCTTC. Its protein product is CASSSEDRGDYGYTF.